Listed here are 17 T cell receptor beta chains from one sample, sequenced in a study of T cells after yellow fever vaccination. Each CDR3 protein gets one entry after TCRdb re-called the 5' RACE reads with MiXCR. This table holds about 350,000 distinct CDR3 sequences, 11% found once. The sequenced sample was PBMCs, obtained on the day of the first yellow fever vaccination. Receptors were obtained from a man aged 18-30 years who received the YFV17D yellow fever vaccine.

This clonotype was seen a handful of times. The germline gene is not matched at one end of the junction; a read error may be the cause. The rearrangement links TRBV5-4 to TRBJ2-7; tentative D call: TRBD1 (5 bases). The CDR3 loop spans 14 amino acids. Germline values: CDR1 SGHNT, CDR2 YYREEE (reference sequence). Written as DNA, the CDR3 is TGTGCCAGCACCTTGGCAGGGAACCACTACGAGCAGTACTTC. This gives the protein CASTLAGNHYEQYF.

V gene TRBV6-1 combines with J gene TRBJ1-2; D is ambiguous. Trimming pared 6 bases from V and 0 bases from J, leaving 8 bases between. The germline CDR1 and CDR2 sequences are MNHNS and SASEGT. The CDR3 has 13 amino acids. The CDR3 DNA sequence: TGTGCCAGCAGGGCGACAACTAACTATGGCTACACCTTC. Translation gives CASRATTNYGYTF.

This CDR3 is CSVSPVDRTYEQYF. In nucleotides, the CDR3 is TGCAGCGTCTCGCCCGTTGACAGAACCTACGAGCAGTACTTC. This sequence joins TRBV29-1 and TRBJ2-7, with a weak D call TRBD1 (5 bases). Trimming took off 6 bases at V and 2 bases at J, with 17 bases between the two ends. The CDR3 is made up of 14 amino acids. Germline CDR1 and CDR2: SQVTM and ANQGSEA.

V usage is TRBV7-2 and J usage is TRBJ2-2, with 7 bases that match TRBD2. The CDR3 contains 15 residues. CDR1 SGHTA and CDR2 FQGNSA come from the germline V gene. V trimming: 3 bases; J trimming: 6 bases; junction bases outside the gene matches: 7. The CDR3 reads CASSFGLGEAGELFF. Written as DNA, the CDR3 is TGTGCCAGCAGCTTCGGACTAGGGGAGGCCGGGGAGCTGTTTTTT.

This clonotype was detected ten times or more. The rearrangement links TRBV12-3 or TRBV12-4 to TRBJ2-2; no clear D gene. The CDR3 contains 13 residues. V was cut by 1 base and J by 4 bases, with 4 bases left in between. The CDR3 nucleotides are TGTGCCAGCAGTTTAGGGGTCACCGGGGAGCTGTTTTTT. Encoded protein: CASSLGVTGELFF.

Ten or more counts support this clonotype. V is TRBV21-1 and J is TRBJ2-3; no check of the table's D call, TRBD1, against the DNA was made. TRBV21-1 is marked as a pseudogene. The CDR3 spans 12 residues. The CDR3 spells CASSDPPDTQYF. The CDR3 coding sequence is TGTGCCAGCAGTGACCCCCCAGATACGCAGTATTTT.

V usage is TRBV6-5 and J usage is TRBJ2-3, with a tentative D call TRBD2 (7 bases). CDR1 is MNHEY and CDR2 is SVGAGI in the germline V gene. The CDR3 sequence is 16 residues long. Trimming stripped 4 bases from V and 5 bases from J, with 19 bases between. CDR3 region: CASSSPGGGGGDTQYF. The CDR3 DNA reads TGTGCCAGCAGTTCACCCGGGGGCGGGGGTGGAGATACGCAGTATTTT.

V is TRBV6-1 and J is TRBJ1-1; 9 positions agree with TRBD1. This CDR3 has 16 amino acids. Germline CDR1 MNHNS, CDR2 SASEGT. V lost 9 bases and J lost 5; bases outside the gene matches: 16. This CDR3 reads CARKDHRDRDITEAFF. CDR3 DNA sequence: TGTGCCAGAAAAGACCACCGGGACAGGGATATTACTGAAGCTTTCTTT.

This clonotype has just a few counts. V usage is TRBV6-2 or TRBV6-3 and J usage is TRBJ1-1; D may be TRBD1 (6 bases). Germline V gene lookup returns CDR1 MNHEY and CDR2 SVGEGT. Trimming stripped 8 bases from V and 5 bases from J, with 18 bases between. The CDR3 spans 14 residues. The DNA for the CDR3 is TGTGCCAGCGGAACCACTACAGGGAGGACTGAAGCTTTCTTT. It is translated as CASGTTTGRTEAFF.

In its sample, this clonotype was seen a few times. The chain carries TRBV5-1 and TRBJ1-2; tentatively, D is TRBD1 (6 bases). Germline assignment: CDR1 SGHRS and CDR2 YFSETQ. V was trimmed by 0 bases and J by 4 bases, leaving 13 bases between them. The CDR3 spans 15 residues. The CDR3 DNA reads TGCGCCAGCAGCTTGGATGGGGGGCCGGGCTATGGCTACACCTTC. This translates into CASSLDGGPGYGYTF.

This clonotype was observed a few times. DNA for the CDR3: TGTGCCACCAGTGACCTTCGACAGGAACGGCAGGAGACCCAGTACTTC. Encoded protein: CATSDLRQERQETQYF. This sequence joins TRBV24-1 and TRBJ2-5, with a weak D call TRBD1 (6 bases). The germline V gene has CDR1 KGHDR and CDR2 SFDVKD. The V and J ends lost 4 bases and 5 bases respectively, with 19 bases between them. This CDR3 comprises 16 residues.

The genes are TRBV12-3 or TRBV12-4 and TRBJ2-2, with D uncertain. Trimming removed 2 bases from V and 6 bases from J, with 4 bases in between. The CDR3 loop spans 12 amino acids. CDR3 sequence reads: CASSLNAGELFF. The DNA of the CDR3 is TGTGCCAGCAGTTTAAACGCCGGGGAGCTGTTTTTT.

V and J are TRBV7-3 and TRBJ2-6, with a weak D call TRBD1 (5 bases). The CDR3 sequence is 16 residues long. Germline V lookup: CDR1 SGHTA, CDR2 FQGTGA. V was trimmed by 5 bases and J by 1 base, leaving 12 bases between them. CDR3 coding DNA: TGTGCCAGCAGCCAAACGACAGTTTCTGGGGCCAACGTCCTGACTTTC. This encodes CASSQTTVSGANVLTF. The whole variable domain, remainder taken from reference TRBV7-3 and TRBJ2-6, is GAGVSQTPSNKVTEKGKYVELRCDPISGHTALYWYRQSLGQGPEFLIYFQGTGAADDSGLPNDRFFAVRPEGSVSTLKIQRTERGDSAVYLCASSQTTVSGANVLTFGAGSRLTVL.

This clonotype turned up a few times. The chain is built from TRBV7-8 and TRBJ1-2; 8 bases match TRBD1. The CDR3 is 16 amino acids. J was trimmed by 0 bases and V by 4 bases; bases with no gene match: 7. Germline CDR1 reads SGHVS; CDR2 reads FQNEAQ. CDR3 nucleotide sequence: TGTGCCAGCAGCTCGGGGACAGGCCAAACTAACTATGGCTACACCTTC. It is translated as CASSSGTGQTNYGYTF.

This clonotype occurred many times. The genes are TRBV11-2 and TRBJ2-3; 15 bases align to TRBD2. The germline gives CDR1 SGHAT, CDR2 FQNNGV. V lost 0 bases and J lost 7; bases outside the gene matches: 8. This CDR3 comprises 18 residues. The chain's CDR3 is CASSLEGTSGRNINTQYF. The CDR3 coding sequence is TGTGCCAGCAGCTTAGAAGGGACTAGCGGGAGGAACATTAATACGCAGTATTTT.

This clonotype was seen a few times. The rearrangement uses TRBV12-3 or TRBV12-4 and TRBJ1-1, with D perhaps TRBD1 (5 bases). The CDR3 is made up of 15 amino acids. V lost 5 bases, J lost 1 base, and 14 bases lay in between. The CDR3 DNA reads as TGTGCCAGCAGTCCACGAGGGGCCCAGAACACTGAAGCTTTCTTT. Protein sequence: CASSPRGAQNTEAFF.

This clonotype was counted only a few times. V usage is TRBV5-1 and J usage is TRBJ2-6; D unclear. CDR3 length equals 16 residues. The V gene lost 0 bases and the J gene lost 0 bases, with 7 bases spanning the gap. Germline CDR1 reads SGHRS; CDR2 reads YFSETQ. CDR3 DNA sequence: TGCGCCAGCAGCTTGGATGGGATCTCTGGGGCCAACGTCCTGACTTTC. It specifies CASSLDGISGANVLTF.